These T cell receptor beta chains were read from a single sample in a study of regulatory T cells in long-lasting Graves disease. TCRdb re-analysed the multiplex PCR reads in MiXCR, keeping a single row per CDR3 protein. Of some 370,000 distinct CDR3 sequences in the sample, roughly 25% were seen once. The sequencing used peripheral blood mononuclear cells (PBMCs), collected when the disease was refractory, from a patient treated with antithyroid drugs. The receptors stem from a woman aged 40 to 50 with Graves disease. Each CDR3 is given with its conserved first and last residue. Each record gives: CDR3 length, clone size, V gene, D gene, J gene, CDR3 protein, CDR3 DNA. D genes are given only for firm matches. The size field is filled for only some rows; it gives once, few, many or a size class.

cdr3_length: 15
clone_size: .
v_call: TRBV4-1
d_call: .
j_call: TRBJ2-2
cdr3_aa: CASKSPGVNTGELFF
cdr3_nt: TGCGCCAGCAAAAGCCCCGGGGTGAACACCGGGGAGCTGTTTTTT

cdr3_length: 13
clone_size: many
v_call: TRBV27
d_call: .
j_call: TRBJ1-2
cdr3_aa: CASSRGGFDGYTF
cdr3_nt: TGTGCCAGCAGCCGCGGGGGGTTCGATGGCTACACCTTC

cdr3_length: 13
clone_size: few
v_call: TRBV5-1
d_call: .
j_call: TRBJ2-7
cdr3_aa: CASSLLERYEQYF
cdr3_nt: TGCGCCAGCAGCTTGTTGGAACGCTACGAGCAGTACTTC

cdr3_length: 16
clone_size: .
v_call: TRBV27
d_call: .
j_call: TRBJ1-5
cdr3_aa: CASSSAVPGINQPQHF
cdr3_nt: TGTGCCAGCAGTTCCGCGGTTCCCGGAATCAATCAGCCCCAGCATTTT

cdr3_length: 12
clone_size: .
v_call: TRBV7-9
d_call: .
j_call: TRBJ1-4
cdr3_aa: CVSSPTLGKLFF
cdr3_nt: TGTGTCAGCAGCCCGACATTGGGAAAACTGTTTTTT

cdr3_length: 15
clone_size: few
v_call: TRBV4-1
d_call: .
j_call: TRBJ2-2
cdr3_aa: CASSQFQSSTGELFF
cdr3_nt: TGCGCCAGCAGCCAATTCCAGTCGTCCACCGGGGAGCTGTTTTTT

cdr3_length: 13
clone_size: many
v_call: TRBV20-1
d_call: TRBD1
j_call: TRBJ2-5
cdr3_aa: CSARAGGEETQYF
cdr3_nt: TGCAGTGCCCGAGCAGGGGGTGAAGAGACCCAGTACTTC

cdr3_length: 14
clone_size: .
v_call: TRBV2
d_call: .
j_call: TRBJ2-3
cdr3_aa: CASSGVAPDGTQYF
cdr3_nt: TGTGCCAGCAGTGGGGTCGCCCCAGATGGTACGCAGTATTTT

cdr3_length: 15
clone_size: many
v_call: TRBV6-1
d_call: TRBD2
j_call: TRBJ2-7
cdr3_aa: CASRPGTSSRQEQYF
cdr3_nt: TGTGCCAGCAGGCCCGGGACTAGCTCCCGTCAGGAGCAGTACTTC

cdr3_length: 16
clone_size: .
v_call: TRBV11-2
d_call: TRBD1
j_call: TRBJ2-2
cdr3_aa: CASSQEVGQGAGELFF
cdr3_nt: TGCGCCAGCAGCCAAGAGGTGGGACAGGGGGCCGGGGAGCTGTTTTTT

cdr3_length: 15
clone_size: .
v_call: TRBV11-2
d_call: TRBD2
j_call: TRBJ2-3
cdr3_aa: CASSFYGRVTDTQYF
cdr3_nt: TGTGCCAGCAGCTTTTACGGGAGGGTCACAGATACGCAGTATTTT

cdr3_length: 16
clone_size: .
v_call: TRBV7-9
d_call: TRBD2
j_call: TRBJ2-3
cdr3_aa: CASRPGTSVSTDTQYF
cdr3_nt: TGTGCCAGCAGACCCGGGACTAGCGTTAGCACAGATACGCAGTATTTT

cdr3_length: 15
clone_size: many
v_call: TRBV29-1
d_call: .
j_call: TRBJ2-7
cdr3_aa: CSVLGSRDKPYEQYF
cdr3_nt: TGCAGCGTCCTAGGGTCACGCGACAAGCCGTACGAGCAGTACTTC

cdr3_length: 14
clone_size: .
v_call: TRBV12-3/TRBV12-4
d_call: .
j_call: TRBJ2-1
cdr3_aa: CASTTTDNYNEQFF
cdr3_nt: TGTGCCAGCACGACAACGGACAACTACAATGAGCAGTTCTTC

cdr3_length: 16
clone_size: few
v_call: TRBV9
d_call: TRBD1
j_call: TRBJ2-7
cdr3_aa: CASSATGDSFNYEQYF
cdr3_nt: TGTGCCAGCAGCGCCACAGGGGATAGCTTTAACTACGAGCAGTACTTC

cdr3_length: 13
clone_size: many
v_call: TRBV2
d_call: .
j_call: TRBJ2-7
cdr3_aa: CASRVRDGYEQYF
cdr3_nt: TGTGCCAGCAGGGTCCGGGACGGCTACGAGCAGTACTTC

cdr3_length: 13
clone_size: many
v_call: TRBV11-1
d_call: .
j_call: TRBJ2-2
cdr3_aa: CASSAHYFGELFF
cdr3_nt: TGTGCCAGCAGCGCTCATTACTTCGGGGAGCTGTTTTTT

cdr3_length: 15
clone_size: few
v_call: TRBV20-1
d_call: TRBD1
j_call: TRBJ1-6
cdr3_aa: CSARVQQGGSSPLHF
cdr3_nt: TGCAGTGCTAGGGTTCAACAGGGGGGCAGTTCACCCCTCCACTTT

cdr3_length: 15
clone_size: few
v_call: TRBV7-8
d_call: TRBD1
j_call: TRBJ1-2
cdr3_aa: CASSFPGQPSYGYTF
cdr3_nt: TGTGCCAGCAGCTTCCCGGGACAGCCGTCCTATGGCTACACCTTC

cdr3_length: 24
clone_size: .
v_call: TRBV6-5
d_call: TRBD1
j_call: TRBJ2-7
cdr3_aa: CASSYGDPGQGLYTNLRKAYEQYF
cdr3_nt: TGTGCCAGCAGTTATGGGGATCCTGGACAGGGTCTCTATACCAACCTTCGGAAGGCCTACGAGCAGTACTTC

cdr3_length: 15
clone_size: .
v_call: TRBV2
d_call: .
j_call: TRBJ2-1
cdr3_aa: CASSETSSSYNEQFF
cdr3_nt: TGTGCCAGCAGTGAAACGTCTAGCTCCTACAATGAGCAGTTCTTC

cdr3_length: 17
clone_size: few
v_call: TRBV28
d_call: .
j_call: TRBJ2-2
cdr3_aa: CASSSSQGHANTGELFF
cdr3_nt: TGTGCCAGCAGCTCTTCGCAGGGACACGCGAACACCGGGGAGCTGTTTTTT

cdr3_length: 12
clone_size: .
v_call: TRBV15
d_call: .
j_call: TRBJ1-5
cdr3_aa: CATSRANQPQHF
cdr3_nt: TGTGCCACCAGCAGAGCTAATCAGCCCCAGCATTTT

cdr3_length: 15
clone_size: many
v_call: TRBV5-1
d_call: TRBD1
j_call: TRBJ1-4
cdr3_aa: CASSSGGGTNEKLFF
cdr3_nt: TGCGCCAGCAGTTCAGGGGGCGGAACTAATGAAAAACTGTTTTTT

cdr3_length: 16
clone_size: .
v_call: TRBV7-2
d_call: .
j_call: TRBJ1-5
cdr3_aa: CASSLATGYSNQPQHF
cdr3_nt: TGTGCCAGCAGCTTAGCTACGGGCTATAGCAATCAGCCCCAGCATTTT

cdr3_length: 15
clone_size: .
v_call: TRBV11-1
d_call: TRBD1
j_call: TRBJ2-7
cdr3_aa: CASSLGTGGSREQYF
cdr3_nt: TGTGCCAGCAGCTTAGGGACAGGGGGCTCTCGGGAGCAGTACTTC

cdr3_length: 15
clone_size: .
v_call: TRBV28
d_call: .
j_call: TRBJ1-6
cdr3_aa: CASSSRWGNNSPLHF
cdr3_nt: TGTGCCAGCAGTTCCAGGTGGGGAAATAATTCACCCCTCCACTTT

cdr3_length: 17
clone_size: .
v_call: TRBV5-6
d_call: TRBD2
j_call: TRBJ2-2
cdr3_aa: CASSSPSGSSYGGELFF
cdr3_nt: TGTGCCAGCAGTAGCCCTAGCGGGAGTAGCTACGGCGGGGAGCTGTTTTTT